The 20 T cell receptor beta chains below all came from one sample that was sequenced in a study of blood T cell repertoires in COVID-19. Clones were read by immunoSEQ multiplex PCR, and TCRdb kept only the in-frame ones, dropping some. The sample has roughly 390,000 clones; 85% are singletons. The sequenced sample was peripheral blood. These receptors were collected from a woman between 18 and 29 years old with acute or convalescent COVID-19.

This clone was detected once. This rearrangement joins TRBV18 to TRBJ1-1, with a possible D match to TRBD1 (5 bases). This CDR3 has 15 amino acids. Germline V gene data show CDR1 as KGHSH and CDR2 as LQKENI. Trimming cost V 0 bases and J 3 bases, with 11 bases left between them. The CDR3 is CASSPPARGDTEAFF. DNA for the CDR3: TGTGCCAGCTCACCACCGGCCCGGGGGGACACTGAAGCTTTCTTT.

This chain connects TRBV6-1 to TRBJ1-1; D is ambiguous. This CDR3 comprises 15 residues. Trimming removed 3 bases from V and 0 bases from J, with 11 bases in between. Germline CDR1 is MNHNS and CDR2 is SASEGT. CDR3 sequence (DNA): TGTGCCAGCAGTGACCCCCACTACCTGAACACTGAAGCTTTCTTT. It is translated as CASSDPHYLNTEAFF.

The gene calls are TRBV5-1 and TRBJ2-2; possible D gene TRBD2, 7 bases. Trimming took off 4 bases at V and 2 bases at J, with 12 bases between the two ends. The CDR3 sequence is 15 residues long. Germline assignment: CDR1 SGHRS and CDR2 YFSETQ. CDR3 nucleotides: TGCGCCAGCAGCCCGGGGGGCCTTAACACCGGGGAGCTGTTTTTT. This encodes CASSPGGLNTGELFF.

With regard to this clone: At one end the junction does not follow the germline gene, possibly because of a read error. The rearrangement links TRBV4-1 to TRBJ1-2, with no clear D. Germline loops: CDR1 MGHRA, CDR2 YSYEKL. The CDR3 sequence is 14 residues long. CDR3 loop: CASSQGVSVYVYTF. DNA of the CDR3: TGCGCCAGCAGCCAAGGCGTTTCGGTATATGTCTACACCTTC.

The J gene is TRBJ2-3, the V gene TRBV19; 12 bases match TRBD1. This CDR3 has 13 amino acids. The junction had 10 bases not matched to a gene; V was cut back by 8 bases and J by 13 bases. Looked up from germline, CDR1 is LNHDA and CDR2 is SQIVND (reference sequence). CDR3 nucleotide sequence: TGTGCCAGTGGAACCGGGGGACAGGGGGCAGAGTATTTT. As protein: CASGTGGQGAEYF. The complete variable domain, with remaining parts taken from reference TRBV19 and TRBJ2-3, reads DGGITQSPKYLFRKEGQNVTLSCEQNLNHDAMYWYRQDPGQGLRLIYYSQIVNDFQKGDIAEGYSVSREKKESFPLTVTSAQKNPTAFYLCASGTGGQGAEYFGPGTRLTVL.

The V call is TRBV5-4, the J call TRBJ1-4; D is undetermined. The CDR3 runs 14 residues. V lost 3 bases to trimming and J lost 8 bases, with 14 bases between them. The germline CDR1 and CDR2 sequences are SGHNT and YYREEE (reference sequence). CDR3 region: CASSYSRAVEKLFF. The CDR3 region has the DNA TGTGCCAGCAGCTATTCTCGCGCGGTAGAAAAACTGTTTTTT.

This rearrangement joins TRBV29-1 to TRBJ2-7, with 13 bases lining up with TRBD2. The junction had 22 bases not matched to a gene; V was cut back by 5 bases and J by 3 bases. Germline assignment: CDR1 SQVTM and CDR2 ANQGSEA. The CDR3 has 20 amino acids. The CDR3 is CSVHTGGQGYTSGRGYEQYF. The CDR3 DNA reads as TGCAGCGTTCATACCGGGGGACAGGGGTACACTAGCGGGAGGGGCTACGAGCAGTACTTC.

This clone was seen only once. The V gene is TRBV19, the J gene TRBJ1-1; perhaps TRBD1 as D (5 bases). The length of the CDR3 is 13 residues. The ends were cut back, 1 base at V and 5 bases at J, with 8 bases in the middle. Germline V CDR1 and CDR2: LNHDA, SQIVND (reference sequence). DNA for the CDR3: TGTGCCAGTAGTATAGCAGGGATGACTGAAGCTTTCTTT. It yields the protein CASSIAGMTEAFF.

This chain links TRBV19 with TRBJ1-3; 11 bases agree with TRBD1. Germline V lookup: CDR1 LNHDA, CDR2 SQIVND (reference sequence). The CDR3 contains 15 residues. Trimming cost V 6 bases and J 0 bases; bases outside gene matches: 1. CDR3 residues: CASRGTGGSGNTIYF. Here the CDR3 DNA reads TGTGCCAGTAGGGGGACAGGGGGCTCTGGAAACACCATATATTTT.

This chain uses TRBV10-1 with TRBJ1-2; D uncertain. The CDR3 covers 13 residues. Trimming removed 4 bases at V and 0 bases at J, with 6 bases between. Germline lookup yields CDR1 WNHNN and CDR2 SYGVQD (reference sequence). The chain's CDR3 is CASSVAPNYGYTF. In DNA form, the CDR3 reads TGCGCCAGCAGTGTGGCACCTAACTATGGCTACACCTTC.

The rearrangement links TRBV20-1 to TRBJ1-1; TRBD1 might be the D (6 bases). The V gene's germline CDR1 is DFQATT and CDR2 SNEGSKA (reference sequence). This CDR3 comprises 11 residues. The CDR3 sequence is CGGQGDTEAFF. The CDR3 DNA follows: TGCGGGGGACAAGGGGACACTGAAGCTTTCTTT.

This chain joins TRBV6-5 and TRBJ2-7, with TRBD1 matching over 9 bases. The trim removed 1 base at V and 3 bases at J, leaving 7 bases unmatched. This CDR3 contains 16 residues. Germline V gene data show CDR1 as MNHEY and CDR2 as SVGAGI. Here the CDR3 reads CASSYFLDRGVYEQYF. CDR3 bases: TGTGCCAGCAGTTACTTTCTAGACAGGGGGGTCTACGAGCAGTACTTC.

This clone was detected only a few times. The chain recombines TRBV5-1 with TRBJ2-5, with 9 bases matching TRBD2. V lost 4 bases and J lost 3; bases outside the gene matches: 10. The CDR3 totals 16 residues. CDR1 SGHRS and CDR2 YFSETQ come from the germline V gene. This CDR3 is CASSRGEASGEETQYF. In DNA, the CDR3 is TGCGCCAGCAGCAGAGGAGAGGCTAGCGGGGAAGAGACCCAGTACTTC.

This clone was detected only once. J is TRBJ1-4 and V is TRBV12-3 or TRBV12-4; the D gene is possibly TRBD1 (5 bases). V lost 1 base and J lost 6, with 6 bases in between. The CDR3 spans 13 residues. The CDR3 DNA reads TGTGCCAGCAGTTTAGTAGGGGATGAAAAACTGTTTTTT. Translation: CASSLVGDEKLFF.

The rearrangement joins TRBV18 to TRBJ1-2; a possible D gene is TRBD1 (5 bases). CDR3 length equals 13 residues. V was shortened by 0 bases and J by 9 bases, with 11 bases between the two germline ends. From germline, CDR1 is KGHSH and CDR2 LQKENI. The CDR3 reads CASSPPGRDRYTF. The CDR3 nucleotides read TGTGCCAGCTCACCACCGGGCAGGGATCGCTACACCTTC.

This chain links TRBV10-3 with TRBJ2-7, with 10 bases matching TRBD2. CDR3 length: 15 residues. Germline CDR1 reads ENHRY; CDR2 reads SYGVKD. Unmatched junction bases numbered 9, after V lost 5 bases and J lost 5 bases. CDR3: CAISSGTSVGDEQYF. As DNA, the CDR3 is TGTGCCATCAGTTCCGGGACTAGCGTGGGTGACGAGCAGTACTTC.

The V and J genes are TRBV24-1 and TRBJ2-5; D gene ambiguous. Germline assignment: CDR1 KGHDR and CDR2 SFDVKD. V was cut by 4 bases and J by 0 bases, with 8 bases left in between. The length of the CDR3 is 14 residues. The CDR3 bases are TGTGCCACCAGTGAGGCGGAGCACCAAGAGACCCAGTACTTC. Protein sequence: CATSEAEHQETQYF.

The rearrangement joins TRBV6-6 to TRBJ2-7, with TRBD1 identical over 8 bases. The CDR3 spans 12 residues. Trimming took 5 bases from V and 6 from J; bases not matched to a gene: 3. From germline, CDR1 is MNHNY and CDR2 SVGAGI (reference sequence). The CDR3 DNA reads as TGTGCCAGCAGTGGAACAGGGGGCGAGCAGTACTTC. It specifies CASSGTGGEQYF.

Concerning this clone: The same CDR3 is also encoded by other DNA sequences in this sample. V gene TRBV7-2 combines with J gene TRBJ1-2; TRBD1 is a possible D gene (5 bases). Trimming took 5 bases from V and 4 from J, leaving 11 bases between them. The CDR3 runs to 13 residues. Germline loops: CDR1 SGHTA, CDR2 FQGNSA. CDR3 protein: CASSGQGLYGYTF. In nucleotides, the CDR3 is TGTGCCAGCAGCGGGCAGGGACTCTATGGCTACACCTTC. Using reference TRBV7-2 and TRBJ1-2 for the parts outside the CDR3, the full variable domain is GAGVSQSPSNKVTEKGKDVELRCDPISGHTALYWYRQSLGQGLEFLIYFQGNSAPDKSGLPSDRFSAERTGGSVSTLTIQRTQQEDSAVYLCASSGQGLYGYTFGSGTRLTVV.

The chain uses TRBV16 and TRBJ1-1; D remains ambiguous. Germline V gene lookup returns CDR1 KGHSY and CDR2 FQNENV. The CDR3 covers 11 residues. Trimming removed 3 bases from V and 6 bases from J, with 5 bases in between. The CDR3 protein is CASSHGAEAFF. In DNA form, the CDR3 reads TGTGCCAGCAGCCACGGAGCTGAAGCTTTCTTT.